The 19 T cell receptor beta chains below come from one sample, sequenced in a study of blood T cell repertoires in COVID-19. Sequencing used immunoSEQ multiplex PCR; TCRdb keeps in-frame clones, though not all of them. The sample contains 65,000 to 95,000 clones, 89% of which appear only once. Specimen: peripheral blood. All receptors derive from a man older than 75 with acute or convalescent COVID-19.

V usage is TRBV12-5 and J usage is TRBJ2-1; 7 bases fit TRBD2. The length of the CDR3 is 15 residues. V lost 2 bases, J lost 5 bases, and 6 bases stayed unmatched. CDR1 and CDR2 (germline): LGHNT, FRNRAP. This CDR3 reads CASGLTYGGNNEQFF. The CDR3 nucleotides read TGTGCTAGTGGTTTGACCTACGGGGGGAACAATGAGCAGTTCTTC.

The chain couples TRBV30 to TRBJ1-1; maybe TRBD1 (6 bases). CDR3 size: 15 residues. The V and J ends lost 0 bases and 3 bases respectively, with 14 bases between them. Per germline, CDR1 GTSNPN and CDR2 SVGIG (reference sequence). The CDR3 coding sequence is TGTGCCTGGAGTGTACCAGGACAGCAGGACACTGAAGCTTTCTTT. Its protein product is CAWSVPGQQDTEAFF.

This clone appeared a few times. The CDR3 region has the DNA TGTGCTTCATCCCCAGGGGACTATGGCTACACCTTC. Translating it yields CASSPGDYGYTF. The J gene is TRBJ1-2, the V gene TRBV19; TRBD1 might be the D (6 bases). CDR1 is LNHDA and CDR2 is SQIVND in the germline V gene (reference sequence). This CDR3 region has 12 residues. Full variable domain (missing parts from reference TRBV19 and TRBJ1-2): DGGITQSPKYLFRKEGQNVTLSCEQNLNHDAMYWYRQDPGQGLRLIYYSQIVNDFQKGDIAEGYSVSREKKESFPLTVTSAQKNPTAFYLCASSPGDYGYTFGSGTRLTVV.

The chain employs TRBV24-1 and TRBJ2-2; 8 bases are shared with TRBD2. This CDR3 has 16 amino acids. Unmatched junction bases numbered 6, after V lost 1 base and J lost 6 bases. Germline CDR1 reads KGHDR; CDR2 reads SFDVKD. CDR3 amino acids: CATSDFKRESAGELFF. CDR3 DNA: TGTGCCACCAGTGATTTTAAGCGGGAGTCGGCCGGGGAGCTGTTTTTT.

For the CDR3, the DNA is TGTGCCAGCAGCGAGTCAAGGGGGAACTATGGCTACACCTTC. This translates into CASSESRGNYGYTF. The chain has TRBV7-9 and TRBJ1-2; D might be TRBD1 (6 bases). The V end lost 5 bases, the J end lost 2 bases, and 12 bases lay between the germline ends. The germline gives CDR1 SEHNR, CDR2 FQNEAQ (reference sequence). The CDR3 loop spans 14 amino acids.

The chain couples TRBV2 to TRBJ2-1; 8 nucleotides match TRBD1. Germline V gives CDR1 SNHLY, CDR2 FYNNEI. Trimming cost V 6 bases and J 2 bases; bases outside gene matches: 3. This CDR3 is 14 amino acids long. The DNA for the CDR3 is TGTGCCAGCAGGGCGGACAGGGCCTACAATGAGCAGTTCTTC. As protein: CASRADRAYNEQFF.

The chain uses TRBV7-9 and TRBJ1-3; D not resolved. Germline loops: CDR1 SEHNR, CDR2 FQNEAQ (reference sequence). V lost 5 bases and J lost 0, with 11 bases in between. The CDR3 consists of 15 residues. CDR3 in amino acids: CASSLTGVSGNTIYF. Written as DNA, the CDR3 is TGTGCCAGCAGCCTGACCGGAGTCTCTGGAAACACCATATATTTT.

The chain is built from TRBV28 and TRBJ2-7, with D possibly matching TRBD1 (5 bases). CDR3 size: 15 residues. The V gene lost 4 bases and the J gene lost 0 bases, with 13 bases spanning the gap. CDR1 and CDR2 (germline): MDHEN, SYDVKM. The CDR3 reads CASSSADILSYEQYF. As DNA, the CDR3 is TGTGCCAGCAGTTCGGCGGACATACTCTCCTACGAGCAGTACTTC.

This clone has just one count. V usage is TRBV5-1 and J usage is TRBJ2-1; 11 nucleotides align to TRBD2. V lost 4 bases to trimming and J lost 9 bases; unmatched junction nucleotides: 15. The CDR3 extends over 17 amino acids. CDR1 is SGHRS and CDR2 is YFSETQ in the germline V gene. CDR3 DNA sequence: TGCGCCAGCAGCCAACCAGTACTAGCGGGAGTTGAGGGTGAGCAGTTCTTC. Protein: CASSQPVLAGVEGEQFF.

The V call is TRBV7-2, the J call TRBJ2-1; 7 bases match TRBD1. The germline gives CDR1 SGHTA, CDR2 FQGNSA. The ends lost 4 bases at V and 3 bases at J; junction bases unmatched: 12. This CDR3 is 17 amino acids long. CDR3 sequence (DNA): TGTGCCAGCAGCTACGACAGGGAGAAGGGGGTCTACAATGAGCAGTTCTTC. Translated: CASSYDREKGVYNEQFF.

This clone was recorded only once. This chain joins TRBV10-3 and TRBJ2-1; 8 bases are a match to TRBD2. V shed 6 bases and J 4 bases; nucleotides not matched to a gene: 5. The V gene's germline CDR1 is ENHRY and CDR2 SYGVKD. There are 14 residues in the CDR3. The CDR3 DNA reads TGTGCCATCAGGGGACTAGGAGGGTACAATGAGCAGTTCTTC. This codes for CAIRGLGGYNEQFF.

The chain carries TRBV18 and TRBJ2-1; 13 bases match TRBD2. The CDR3 contains 13 residues. Germline-derived CDR1 and CDR2 are KGHSH and LQKENI. The V segment lost 4 bases and the J segment 15 bases; nucleotides outside the gene matches: 6. The CDR3 DNA reads TGTGCCAGCTCACTCGGACTAGCGGGAGATCCGTTCTTC. Translation: CASSLGLAGDPFF.

In its sample, this clone was seen once. The chain combines TRBV19 with TRBJ2-3; D gene uncertain. The CDR3 is 15 residues long. The germline V gene encodes CDR1 LNHDA and CDR2 SQIVND (reference sequence). With 4 bases removed from V and 0 bases from J, the gap between germline ends came to 11 bases. Written as DNA, the CDR3 is TGTGCCAGTAGTAAGGTAGCATCGAGCACAGATACGCAGTATTTT. Protein: CASSKVASSTDTQYF.

The rearrangement joins TRBV9 to TRBJ2-3; 14 positions agree with TRBD2. The germline V gene has CDR1 SGDLS and CDR2 YYNGEE. This CDR3 has 17 amino acids. After removal of 7 bases from V and 0 bases from J, the junction contained 7 bases not matched to a gene. The CDR3: CASRRTSGGRSTDTQYF. The CDR3 DNA follows: TGTGCCAGCCGCCGGACTAGCGGGGGGAGAAGCACAGATACGCAGTATTTT.

The gene calls are TRBV11-2 and TRBJ2-7; 12 nucleotides align to TRBD2. This CDR3 is built from 16 residues. Trimming took 5 bases from V and 3 from J; bases not matched to a gene: 8. The germline CDR1 and CDR2 sequences are SGHAT and FQNNGV. The CDR3 loop reads CASSGLAGNSIYEQYF. The CDR3 nucleotides are TGTGCCAGCAGCGGACTAGCGGGAAATTCTATCTACGAGCAGTACTTC.

The chain links TRBV6-5 to TRBJ2-3; possibly TRBD1 for D (6 bases). From germline, CDR1 is MNHEY and CDR2 SVGAGI. Between the trimmed V and J ends, which lost 6 bases and 2 bases, there was a span of 15 bases. The CDR3 spans 15 residues. CDR3 in DNA: TGTGCCAGCAGCGAGGGTGGGACAACCACAGATACGCAGTATTTT. It is translated as CASSEGGTTTDTQYF.

V is TRBV7-2 and J is TRBJ2-3, with D possibly being TRBD2 (7 bases). This CDR3 spans 18 amino acids. Germline CDR1 is SGHTA and CDR2 is FQGNSA. V shed 2 bases and J shed 4 bases, with 22 bases lying between them. In DNA, the CDR3 is TGTGCCAGCAGCTTACTGGGGGGGACATATTCAAGGGCAGATACGCAGTATTTT. This gives the protein CASSLLGGTYSRADTQYF.

The V and J genes are TRBV18 and TRBJ2-1, with a tentative D call TRBD2 (6 bases). In germline, CDR1 is KGHSH, CDR2 LQKENI. CDR3 length equals 17 residues. Trimming stripped 3 bases from V and 6 bases from J, with 21 bases between. CDR3 residues: CASSPPVSGNGGNEQFF. The CDR3 coding sequence is TGTGCCAGCTCACCCCCGGTATCGGGAAACGGGGGCAATGAGCAGTTCTTC.

In this sample, this clone turned up once. This sequence joins TRBV2 and TRBJ1-3; 7 positions agree with TRBD1. The J segment lost 7 bases and the V segment lost 3 bases, leaving 3 bases of the junction unmatched. This CDR3 contains 13 residues. Germline CDR1 reads SNHLY; CDR2 reads FYNNEI. The DNA for the CDR3 is TGTGCCAGCAGTGATAAGGGGGCCAACACCATATATTTT. Residues: CASSDKGANTIYF.